A selection of T cell receptor beta chains follows, all from one sample in a study of blood T cells in healthy people across ages. TCRdb analysed the 5' RACE reads with MiXCR anew, one entry per CDR3 protein. The sample lists around 800,000 distinct CDR3 sequences, roughly 26% seen once, with less than 3.5% in the top ten. This sample was shared with a second study, whose subject was T cells of mothers and their children.

Sequencing input: blood. These receptors were obtained from a boy between 10 and 17 years old in good health. Both conserved end residues are part of each CDR3. Each record gives: V gene, J gene, CDR3 protein.

v_gene: TRBV6-2/TRBV6-3; j_gene: TRBJ2-7; CDR3aa: CASTQTGHEQYF
v_gene: TRBV5-1; j_gene: TRBJ2-7; CDR3aa: CASSLVSGSYEQYF
v_gene: TRBV6-6; j_gene: TRBJ2-3; CDR3aa: CASRSSGAGADTQYF
v_gene: TRBV14; j_gene: TRBJ2-7; CDR3aa: CASRPGQSYEQYF
v_gene: TRBV5-1; j_gene: TRBJ2-7; CDR3aa: CASSSVQGAFYEQYF
v_gene: TRBV19; j_gene: TRBJ2-2; CDR3aa: CASRGLGDTGELFF
v_gene: TRBV18; j_gene: TRBJ1-4; CDR3aa: CASSPIRPTNEKLFF
v_gene: TRBV6-1; j_gene: TRBJ2-3; CDR3aa: CASSEVVTDTQYF
v_gene: TRBV2; j_gene: TRBJ2-3; CDR3aa: CASAPGLGLTDTQYF
v_gene: TRBV7-9; j_gene: TRBJ1-3; CDR3aa: CASSPGDRGSGNTIYF
v_gene: TRBV20-1; j_gene: TRBJ2-5; CDR3aa: CSASVERGFGTQYF
v_gene: TRBV7-9; j_gene: TRBJ2-5; CDR3aa: CASSLNGLPAETQYF
v_gene: TRBV2; j_gene: TRBJ2-5; CDR3aa: CASSDEGRNRKNQETQYF
v_gene: TRBV7-2; j_gene: TRBJ2-5; CDR3aa: CASSLTKGLAGETQYF
v_gene: TRBV7-2; j_gene: NA; CDR3aa: CASSLAPGTLYEQYF
v_gene: TRBV20-1; j_gene: TRBJ2-1; CDR3aa: CSASRTSGGNNEQFF
v_gene: TRBV7-6; j_gene: TRBJ2-5; CDR3aa: CASSSSGQETQYF
v_gene: TRBV29-1; j_gene: TRBJ2-7; CDR3aa: CSVVIKDRPSYEQYF
v_gene: TRBV4-2; j_gene: TRBJ1-6; CDR3aa: CASSQEERPLHF
v_gene: TRBV12-3/TRBV12-4; j_gene: TRBJ2-5; CDR3aa: CASMGARGGETQYF
v_gene: TRBV28; j_gene: TRBJ1-2; CDR3aa: CASSVEAGGLHYGYTF
v_gene: TRBV6-1; j_gene: TRBJ2-3; CDR3aa: CASSTPERGRGLAGGDTQYF
v_gene: TRBV4-1; j_gene: TRBJ2-1; CDR3aa: CASSLLPGGASDEQFF
v_gene: TRBV5-1; j_gene: TRBJ2-7; CDR3aa: CASSFRGHSYEQYF
v_gene: TRBV9; j_gene: TRBJ1-2; CDR3aa: CASSSKTGRLGYTF
v_gene: TRBV7-9; j_gene: TRBJ2-3; CDR3aa: CARSLTQASTDTQYF
v_gene: TRBV20-1; j_gene: TRBJ2-1; CDR3aa: CSASRTSSYNEQFF
v_gene: TRBV6-2/TRBV6-3; j_gene: TRBJ2-7; CDR3aa: CASSYGFLRGGYEQYF
v_gene: TRBV12-3/TRBV12-4; j_gene: TRBJ1-1; CDR3aa: CASSETGFTEAFF
v_gene: TRBV6-6; j_gene: TRBJ1-2; CDR3aa: CASRGTEITYGYTF
v_gene: TRBV13; j_gene: TRBJ2-7; CDR3aa: CASSSLPPSWDRNYEQYF
v_gene: TRBV4-1; j_gene: TRBJ2-7; CDR3aa: CASSQRDGAYEQYF
v_gene: TRBV27; j_gene: TRBJ2-1; CDR3aa: CASSTRLAPSYNEQFF
v_gene: TRBV3-1; j_gene: TRBJ2-2; CDR3aa: CASSFGQGGTGELFF
v_gene: TRBV9; j_gene: TRBJ1-1; CDR3aa: CASSVVEGSIPEAFF
v_gene: TRBV5-1; j_gene: TRBJ1-2; CDR3aa: CASSWGLVYGYTF
v_gene: TRBV12-3/TRBV12-4; j_gene: TRBJ2-3; CDR3aa: CASSLRTGGTDTQYF
v_gene: TRBV12-3/TRBV12-4; j_gene: TRBJ1-1; CDR3aa: CASSFSGQVNTEAFF
v_gene: TRBV20-1; j_gene: TRBJ2-3; CDR3aa: CTPDRGGTDTQYF
v_gene: TRBV7-9; j_gene: TRBJ1-2; CDR3aa: CASSLNIEDYGYTF